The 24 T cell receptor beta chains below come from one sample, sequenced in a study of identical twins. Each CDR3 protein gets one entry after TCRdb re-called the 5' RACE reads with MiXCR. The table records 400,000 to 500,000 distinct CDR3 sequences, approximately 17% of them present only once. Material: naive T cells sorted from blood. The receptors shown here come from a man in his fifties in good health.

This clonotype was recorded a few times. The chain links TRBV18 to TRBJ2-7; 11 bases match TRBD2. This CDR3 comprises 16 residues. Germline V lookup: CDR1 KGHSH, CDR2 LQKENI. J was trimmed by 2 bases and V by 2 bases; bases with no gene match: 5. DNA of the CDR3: TGTGCCAGCTCACCAGCGACTAGCGGGGTAACCTACGAGCAGTACTTC. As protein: CASSPATSGVTYEQYF.

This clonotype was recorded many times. Written as DNA, the CDR3 is TGCAGCGTTTTAGAGGGCACGAAACCCAATCAGCCCCAGCATTTT. Protein product: CSVLEGTKPNQPQHF. This sequence joins TRBV29-1 and TRBJ1-5; no definite D call. The CDR3 has 15 residues. Germline values: CDR1 SQVTM, CDR2 ANQGSEA. V lost 5 bases and J 3 bases, leaving 17 bases between the germline ends.

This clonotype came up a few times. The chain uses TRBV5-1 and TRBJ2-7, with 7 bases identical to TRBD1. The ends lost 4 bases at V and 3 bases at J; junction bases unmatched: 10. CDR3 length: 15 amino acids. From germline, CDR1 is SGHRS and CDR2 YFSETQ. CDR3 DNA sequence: TGCGCCAGCAGCAGAAGCCGGGACAGCTACTACGAGCAGTACTTC. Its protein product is CASSRSRDSYYEQYF.

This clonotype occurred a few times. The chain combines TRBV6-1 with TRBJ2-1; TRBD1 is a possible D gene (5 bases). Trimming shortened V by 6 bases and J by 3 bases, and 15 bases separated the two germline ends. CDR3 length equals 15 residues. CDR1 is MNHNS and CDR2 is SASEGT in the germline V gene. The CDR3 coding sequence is TGTGCCAGCAGCCACCTGGGCAGGGTCTACAATGAGCAGTTCTTC. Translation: CASSHLGRVYNEQFF.

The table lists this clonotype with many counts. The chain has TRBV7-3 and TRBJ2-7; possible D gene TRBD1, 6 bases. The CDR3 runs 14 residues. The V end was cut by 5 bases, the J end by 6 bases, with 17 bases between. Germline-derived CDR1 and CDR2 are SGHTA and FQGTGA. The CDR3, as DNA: TGTGCCAGCAGCCCAACAGGGAGTCAGAGCGAGCAGTACTTC. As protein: CASSPTGSQSEQYF. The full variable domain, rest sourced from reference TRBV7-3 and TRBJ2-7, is GAGVSQTPSNKVTEKGKYVELRCDPISGHTALYWYRQSLGQGPEFLIYFQGTGAADDSGLPNDRFFAVRPEGSVSTLKIQRTERGDSAVYLCASSPTGSQSEQYFGPGTRLTVT.

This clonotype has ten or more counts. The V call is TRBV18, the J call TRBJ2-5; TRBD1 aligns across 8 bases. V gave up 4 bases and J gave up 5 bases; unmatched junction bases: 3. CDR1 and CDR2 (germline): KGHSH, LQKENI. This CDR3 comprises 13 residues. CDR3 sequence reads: CASSLRQGETQYF. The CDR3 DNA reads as TGTGCCAGCTCACTACGACAGGGGGAGACCCAGTACTTC. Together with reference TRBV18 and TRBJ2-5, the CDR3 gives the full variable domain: NAGVMQNPRHLVRRRGQEARLRCSPMKGHSHVYWYRQLPEEGLKFMVYLQKENIIDESGMPKERFSAEFPKEGPSILRIQQVVRGDSAAYFCASSLRQGETQYFGPGTRLLVL.

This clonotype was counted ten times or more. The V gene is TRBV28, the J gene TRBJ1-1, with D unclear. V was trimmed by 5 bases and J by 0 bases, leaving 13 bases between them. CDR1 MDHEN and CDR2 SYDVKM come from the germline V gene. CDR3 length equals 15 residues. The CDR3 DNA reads TGTGCCAGCAGTCCCCGTTTAGGGATGAACACTGAAGCTTTCTTT. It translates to CASSPRLGMNTEAFF.

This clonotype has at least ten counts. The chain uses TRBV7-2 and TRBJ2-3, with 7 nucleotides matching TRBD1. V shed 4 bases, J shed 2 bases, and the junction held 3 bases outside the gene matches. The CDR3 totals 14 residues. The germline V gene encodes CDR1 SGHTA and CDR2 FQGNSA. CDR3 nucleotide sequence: TGTGCCAGCAGCTCGGGACAGTACACAGATACGCAGTATTTT. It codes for CASSSGQYTDTQYF. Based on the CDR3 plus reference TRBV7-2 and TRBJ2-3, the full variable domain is GAGVSQSPSNKVTEKGKDVELRCDPISGHTALYWYRQSLGQGLEFLIYFQGNSAPDKSGLPSDRFSAERTGGSVSTLTIQRTQQEDSAVYLCASSSGQYTDTQYFGPGTRLTVL.

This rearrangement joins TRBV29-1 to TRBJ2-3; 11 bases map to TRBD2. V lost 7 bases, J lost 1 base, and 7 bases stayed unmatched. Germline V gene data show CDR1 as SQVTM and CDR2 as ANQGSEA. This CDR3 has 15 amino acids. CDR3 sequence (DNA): TGCAGCGCCCACCAGGGACTAGCGGGCACAGATACGCAGTATTTT. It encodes CSAHQGLAGTDTQYF.

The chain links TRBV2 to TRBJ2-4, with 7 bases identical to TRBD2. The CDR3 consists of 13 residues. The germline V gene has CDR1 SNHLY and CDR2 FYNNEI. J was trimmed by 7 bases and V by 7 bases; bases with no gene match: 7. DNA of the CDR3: TGTGCCAGCAACCCCGTAGCGGGTAACATTCAGTACTTC. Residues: CASNPVAGNIQYF.

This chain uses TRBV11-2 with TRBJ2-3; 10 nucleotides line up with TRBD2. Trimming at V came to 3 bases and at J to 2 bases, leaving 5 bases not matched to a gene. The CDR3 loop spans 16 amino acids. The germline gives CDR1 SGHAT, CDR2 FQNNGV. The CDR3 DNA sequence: TGTGCCAGCAGCTTTCTAGCGGGGGAAATCACAGATACGCAGTATTTT. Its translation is CASSFLAGEITDTQYF. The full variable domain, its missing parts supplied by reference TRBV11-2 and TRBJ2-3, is EAGVAQSPRYKIIEKRQSVAFWCNPISGHATLYWYQQILGQGPKLLIQFQNNGVVDDSQLPKDRFSAERLKGVDSTLKIQPAKLEDSAVYLCASSFLAGEITDTQYFGPGTRLTVL.

The CDR3 DNA follows: TGCGCCAGCAGCCAATCCTCAGGCGAGCACAATGAGCAGTTCTTC. Translation gives CASSQSSGEHNEQFF. V usage is TRBV4-3 and J usage is TRBJ2-1, with no clear D. CDR3 length: 15 amino acids. CDR1 and CDR2 (germline): LGHNA, YSLEER. The V and J ends lost 2 bases and 5 bases respectively, with 13 bases between them.

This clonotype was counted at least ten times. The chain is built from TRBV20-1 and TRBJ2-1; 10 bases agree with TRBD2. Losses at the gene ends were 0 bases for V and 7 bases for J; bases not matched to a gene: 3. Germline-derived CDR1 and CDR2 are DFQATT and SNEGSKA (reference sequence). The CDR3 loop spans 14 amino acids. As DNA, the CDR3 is TGCAGTGCTAGAGATCTTAGCGGGAGGAATGAGCAGTTCTTC. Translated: CSARDLSGRNEQFF.

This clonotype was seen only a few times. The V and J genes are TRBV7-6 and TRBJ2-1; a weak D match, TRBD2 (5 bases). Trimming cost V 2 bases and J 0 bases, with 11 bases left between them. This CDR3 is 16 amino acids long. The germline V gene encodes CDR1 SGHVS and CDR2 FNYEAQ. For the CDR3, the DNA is TGTGCCAGCAGCTTACTAGCTCGAAGCTCCTACAATGAGCAGTTCTTC. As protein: CASSLLARSSYNEQFF.

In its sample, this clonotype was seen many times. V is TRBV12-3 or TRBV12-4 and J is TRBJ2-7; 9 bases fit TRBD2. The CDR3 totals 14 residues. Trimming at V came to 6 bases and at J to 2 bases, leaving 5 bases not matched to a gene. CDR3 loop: CASSPGTSTYEQYF. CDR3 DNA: TGTGCCAGCAGCCCCGGGACTAGCACCTACGAGCAGTACTTC.

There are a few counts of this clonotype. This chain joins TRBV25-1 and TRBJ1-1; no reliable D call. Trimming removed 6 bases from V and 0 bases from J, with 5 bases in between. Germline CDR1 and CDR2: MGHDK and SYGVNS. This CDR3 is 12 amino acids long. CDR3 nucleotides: TGTGCCAGCAGGCGAGTGAACACTGAAGCTTTCTTT. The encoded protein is CASRRVNTEAFF.

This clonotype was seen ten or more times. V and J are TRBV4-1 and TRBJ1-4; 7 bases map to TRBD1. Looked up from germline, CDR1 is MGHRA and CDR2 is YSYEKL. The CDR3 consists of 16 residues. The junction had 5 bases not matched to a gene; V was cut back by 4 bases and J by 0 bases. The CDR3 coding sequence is TGCGCCAGCAGCCCGACAGGGCCTGCAACTAATGAAAAACTGTTTTTT. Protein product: CASSPTGPATNEKLFF.

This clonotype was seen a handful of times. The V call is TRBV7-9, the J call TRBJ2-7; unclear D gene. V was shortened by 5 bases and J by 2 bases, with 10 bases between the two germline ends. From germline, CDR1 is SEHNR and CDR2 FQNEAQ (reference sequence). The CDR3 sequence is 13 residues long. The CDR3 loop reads CASSNTAPYEQYF. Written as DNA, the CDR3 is TGTGCCAGCAGCAACACAGCGCCCTACGAGCAGTACTTC.

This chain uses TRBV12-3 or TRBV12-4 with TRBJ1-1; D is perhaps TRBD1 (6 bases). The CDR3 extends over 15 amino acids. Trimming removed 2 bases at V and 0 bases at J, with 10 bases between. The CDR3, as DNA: TGTGCCAGCAGTTTATCAGGGGTCCTGAACACTGAAGCTTTCTTT. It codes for CASSLSGVLNTEAFF.

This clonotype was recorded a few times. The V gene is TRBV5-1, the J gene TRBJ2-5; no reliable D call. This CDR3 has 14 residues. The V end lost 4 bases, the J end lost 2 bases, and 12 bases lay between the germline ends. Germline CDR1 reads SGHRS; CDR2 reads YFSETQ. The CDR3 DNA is TGCGCCAGCAGCCCCGACTGGAATCAAGAGACCCAGTACTTC. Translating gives CASSPDWNQETQYF.

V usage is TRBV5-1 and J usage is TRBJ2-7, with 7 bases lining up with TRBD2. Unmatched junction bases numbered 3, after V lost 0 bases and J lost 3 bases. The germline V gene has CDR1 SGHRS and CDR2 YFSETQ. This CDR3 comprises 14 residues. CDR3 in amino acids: CASSLESGGYEQYF. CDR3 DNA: TGCGCCAGCAGCTTGGAGTCGGGGGGCTACGAGCAGTACTTC.

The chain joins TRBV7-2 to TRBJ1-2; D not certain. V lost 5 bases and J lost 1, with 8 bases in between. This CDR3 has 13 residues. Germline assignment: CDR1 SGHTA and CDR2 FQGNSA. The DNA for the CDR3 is TGTGCCAGCAGCCGCTTTATTAACTATGGCTACACCTTC. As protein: CASSRFINYGYTF.

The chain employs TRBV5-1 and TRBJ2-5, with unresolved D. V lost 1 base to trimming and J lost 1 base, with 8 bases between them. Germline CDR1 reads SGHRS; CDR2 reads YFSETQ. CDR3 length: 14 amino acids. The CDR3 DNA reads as TGCGCCAGCAGCTTGTTGGATTTCCAAGAGACCCAGTACTTC. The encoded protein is CASSLLDFQETQYF. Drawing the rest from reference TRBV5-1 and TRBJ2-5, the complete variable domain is KAGVTQTPRYLIKTRGQQVTLSCSPISGHRSVSWYQQTPGQGLQFLFEYFSETQRNKGNFPGRFSGRQFSNSRSEMNVSTLELGDSALYLCASSLLDFQETQYFGPGTRLLVL.

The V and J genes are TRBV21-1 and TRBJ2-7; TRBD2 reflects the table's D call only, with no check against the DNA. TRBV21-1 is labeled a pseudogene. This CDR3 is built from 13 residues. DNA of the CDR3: TGTGCCAGCAGTCCCGGGACTAGCGGGAGCGGGTACTTC. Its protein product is CASSPGTSGSGYF.